The rows below give T cell receptor beta chains drawn from one sample of a study of T cell repertoires in cytomegalovirus infection. TCRdb analysed the reads with MiXCR anew, one entry per CDR3 protein. The sample carries about 450,000 distinct CDR3 sequences, about 33% recorded once. The material sequenced was PBMCs. These TCRs come from a human donor in good health (CMV status not recorded). Some clones in this sample may be carry-over from other donors' samples. The CDR3 runs from the conserved cysteine through the conserved F or W. D genes are given only for firm matches. Some rows mark clone size as missing; the rest say once, few, many or name a class of expanded clone.

>TRBV6-2/TRBV6-3|NA|15|TRBJ2-5|NA
TGTGCCAGCAGTCCGTTCAGGGGCGACCAAGAGACCCAGTACTTC
CASSPFRGDQETQYF
>TRBV7-2|NA|13|TRBJ2-7|few
TGTGCCAGCAGTCAGCAAGCTGAATACGAGCAGTACTTC
CASSQQAEYEQYF
>TRBV6-5|NA|16|TRBJ2-1|NA
TGTGCCAGCAGTCCCCTCGGGGCAGGCAGGGACAATGAGCAGTTCTTC
CASSPLGAGRDNEQFF
>TRBV29-1|TRBD2|15|TRBJ2-3|NA
TGCAGCGTCCCCGCGCATGCGGGGGTCACAGATACGCAGTATTTT
CSVPAHAGVTDTQYF
>TRBV11-2|TRBD2|15|TRBJ2-2|NA
TGTGCCAGCAGCAACGAGCGGGGGCCCACCGGGGAGCTGTTTTTT
CASSNERGPTGELFF
>TRBV7-6|NA|17|TRBJ2-5|NA
TGTGCCAGCAGCTTAGCGCGGGGTTCTGATCACCAAGAGACCCAGTACTTC
CASSLARGSDHQETQYF
>TRBV4-1|NA|19|TRBJ1-6|NA
TGCGCCAGCAGCCAATCATCGGGACCACAGGTGTATAGTGGATCACCCCTCCACTTT
CASSQSSGPQVYSGSPLHF
>TRBV11-2|NA|16|TRBJ1-1|NA
TGTGCCAGCAGCTCCGGCCTGGGCAGGGGATACACTGAAGCTTTCTTT
CASSSGLGRGYTEAFF
>TRBV7-9|TRBD2|16|TRBJ2-2|NA
TGTGCCAGCAGCCCCGTAGCGGGGGGCTTCACCGGGGAGCTGTTTTTT
CASSPVAGGFTGELFF
>TRBV2|TRBD1|16|TRBJ1-2|NA
TGTGCCAGCAGTGAAGAGCTGGGGACAGCCCTATTTGGCTACACCTTC
CASSEELGTALFGYTF
>TRBV6-1|NA|12|TRBJ1-2|NA
TGTGCCAGCAGTGATTGGGGGGGAAGCTACACCTTC
CASSDWGGSYTF
>TRBV6-2/TRBV6-3|NA|16|TRBJ2-5|NA
TGTGCCAGCAGATCTTACGGGACAAGTTTTCGAGAGACCCAGTACTTC
CASRSYGTSFRETQYF
>TRBV7-2|NA|15|TRBJ2-5|many
TGTGCCAGCAGCTCCCCAGGGGGGGGACCAGAGACCCAGTACTTC
CASSSPGGGPETQYF
>TRBV20-1|TRBD1|17|TRBJ1-6|few
TGCAGTGCTAGTTTCAAGATAGGGACAGGGGTAGGGTCACCCCTCCACTTT
CSASFKIGTGVGSPLHF
>TRBV5-4|TRBD1|14|TRBJ2-1|few
TGTGCCAGCAGCTTGAGGACAGGGGGTTATGAGCAGTTCTTC
CASSLRTGGYEQFF
>TRBV27|TRBD1|17|TRBJ1-5|NA
TGTGCCAGCAGTTTAGTTGGACAGGGGATTTTTCATCAGCCCCAGCATTTT
CASSLVGQGIFHQPQHF
>TRBV19|TRBD1|15|TRBJ1-5|NA
TGTGCCACCAAAAGGACAGGGGGGATAAATCAGCCCCAGCATTTT
CATKRTGGINQPQHF
>TRBV2|NA|16|TRBJ1-3|few
TGTGCCAGCCGAGGAGGCGGCAGGGGAACTGGAAACACCATATATTTT
CASRGGGRGTGNTIYF
>TRBV6-5|NA|13|TRBJ2-3|NA
TGTGCCAGCAGTCCGGGACAATTCGATACGCAGTATTTT
CASSPGQFDTQYF
>TRBV11-2|NA|12|TRBJ2-1|NA
TGTGCCAGCAGCCCGCCTTCGGGACTCCAGTTCTTC
CASSPPSGLQFF
>TRBV6-5|TRBD2|15|TRBJ2-7|few
TGTGCCAGCAGAAAGACTAGCGGGGGATCCTACGAGCAGTACTTC
CASRKTSGGSYEQYF
>TRBV6-5|NA|15|TRBJ1-2|few
TGTGCCAGCAGTCCCGGCGGGGGAGCTAACTATGGCTACACCTTC
CASSPGGGANYGYTF
>TRBV4-1|TRBD1|15|TRBJ1-1|NA
TGCGCCAGCAGCCAAGACATCCGAGGGGGCACTGAAGATTTCTTT
CASSQDIRGGTEDFF
>TRBV20-1|TRBD1|15|TRBJ1-5|few
TGCAGTGCTAGGGGGGAGGACAGGGGCAATCAGCCCCAGCATTTT
CSARGEDRGNQPQHF
>TRBV6-6|TRBD1|19|TRBJ1-3|NA
TGTGCCAGCAGTTACACGGATTCCTTAAGGGGGCGTTCTGGAAACACCATATGTTTT
CASSYTDSLRGRSGNTICF
>TRBV20-1|NA|15|TRBJ2-2|few
TGCAGTGCTAGAGCTAACAGGGAGTTTGCCGGGGAGCTGTTTTTT
CSARANREFAGELFF
>TRBV7-9|TRBD1|16|TRBJ2-7|many
TGTGCCAGCAGCTTAGCATCCGGGACAGGGGTCCGCGAGCAGTACTTC
CASSLASGTGVREQYF
>TRBV7-9|NA|12|TRBJ2-7|few
TGTGCCAGCAGCTCCGACTTCGACGAGCAGTACTTC
CASSSDFDEQYF
>TRBV7-7|NA|14|TRBJ2-7|NA
TGTGCCAGCAGCCAAGCACCTGAGGCTCTCCAGCAGTACTTC
CASSQAPEALQQYF
>TRBV7-2|TRBD1|16|TRBJ1-1|many
TGTGCCAGCAGCTTACCGGGACAGGGGGTAGGCACTGAAGCTTTCTTT
CASSLPGQGVGTEAFF
>TRBV27|NA|14|TRBJ2-7|NA
TGTGCCAGCAGTCCCCGGGGGAGGACCTACGAGCAGTACTTC
CASSPRGRTYEQYF
>TRBV12-3/TRBV12-4|TRBD2|17|TRBJ2-2|many
TGTGCCAGCAGTTTGACTAGCGGGGGGCCGGTCACCGGGGAGCTGTTTTTT
CASSLTSGGPVTGELFF
>TRBV6-6|NA|13|TRBJ1-1|NA
TGTGCCAGCAGTCTCCAGGACAGCAGTCAAGCTTTCTTT
CASSLQDSSQAFF
>TRBV4-1|NA|16|TRBJ2-4|NA
TGCGCCAGCAGCGGGACGGGGATCTTAGCCAAAAACATTCAGTACTTC
CASSGTGILAKNIQYF
>TRBV7-2|NA|12|TRBJ2-7|many
TGTGCCAGCAGCTTCACTATGGACGAGCAGTACTTC
CASSFTMDEQYF
>TRBV4-2|TRBD2|12|TRBJ2-1|NA
TGTGCCAGCAGCCATCGGGGGGATGAGCAGTTCTTC
CASSHRGDEQFF
>TRBV19|TRBD1|15|TRBJ2-1|NA
TGTGCCAGTAGCGGAGACAGGGACAGTGTCAATGAGCAGTTCTTC
CASSGDRDSVNEQFF
>TRBV20-1|NA|13|TRBJ2-5|few
TGCAGTGCCCCCGTAGCGGTCCAAGAGACCCAGTACTTC
CSAPVAVQETQYF
>TRBV9|NA|16|TRBJ2-2|NA
TGTGCCAGCAGCGTAGTATCCAGCGGGAACACCGGGGAGCTGTTTTTT
CASSVVSSGNTGELFF
>TRBV27|NA|12|TRBJ2-3|NA
TGTGCCAGCAGACAGGGCACAGATACGCAGTATTTT
CASRQGTDTQYF
>TRBV4-1|NA|13|TRBJ2-7|NA
TGCGCCAGCAGCCTTTCTATTCAGGGCGAGCAGTACTTC
CASSLSIQGEQYF
>TRBV4-2|NA|16|TRBJ2-5|NA
TGTGCCAGCAGCCAAGAAGCTCGGCAGGGACAAGAGACCCAGTACTTC
CASSQEARQGQETQYF
>TRBV6-5|NA|16|TRBJ1-5|few
TGTGCCAGCCGGCTGAGTCCCTCGGGAAGCAATCAGCCCCAGCATTTT
CASRLSPSGSNQPQHF
>TRBV4-1|NA|14|TRBJ1-2|few
TGCGCCAGCAGCCAAGAGGACGGGGCTAGTGGCTACACCTTC
CASSQEDGASGYTF
>TRBV5-1|TRBD1|16|TRBJ2-2|NA
TGCGCCAGCAGATTAACTACAGGGGGCACCACCGGGGAGCTGTTTTTT
CASRLTTGGTTGELFF
>TRBV20-1|NA|14|TRBJ1-2|few
TGCAGTGCTAGAGACCGGGACTTCTACTATGGCTACACCTTC
CSARDRDFYYGYTF
>TRBV11-3|NA|12|TRBJ2-5|NA
TGTGCCAGCAGCATGGGACAAGGGACCCAGTACTTC
CASSMGQGTQYF
>TRBV7-2|TRBD1|15|TRBJ2-1|many
TGTGCCAGCAGCTTAAGCGGGACAGGGAACAATGAGCAGTTCTTC
CASSLSGTGNNEQFF
>TRBV20-1|TRBD2|16|TRBJ2-1|few
TGCAGTGCTAGAGGGGCGCGGGGGAACTCCTACAATGAGCAGTTCTTC
CSARGARGNSYNEQFF
>TRBV7-3|NA|16|TRBJ2-3|many
TGTGCCAGCAGCCTGTCAGACAGACGTCCCACAGATACGCAGTATTTT
CASSLSDRRPTDTQYF
>TRBV15|NA|13|TRBJ1-1|NA
TGTGCCACCAGCAGAGATTTCGGGACTGAAGCTTTCTTT
CATSRDFGTEAFF
>TRBV6-5|NA|15|TRBJ1-4|few
TGTTCCAGCAGTTACAAGGGAGTCCCTAATGAAAAACTGTTTTTT
CSSSYKGVPNEKLFF
>TRBV4-1|NA|15|TRBJ1-1|few
TGCGCCAGCAGCTATTCTGTCGATAGGGACACTGAAGCTTTCTTT
CASSYSVDRDTEAFF
>TRBV15|NA|17|TRBJ2-1|NA
TGTGCCACCAGCAGGGGTTTGGCGGATAGCTCCTACAATGAGCAGTTCTTC
CATSRGLADSSYNEQFF
>TRBV27|TRBD1|15|TRBJ2-1|many
TGTGCCAGCAGTCAACAGGGGCCGACCTACAATGAGCAGTTCTTC
CASSQQGPTYNEQFF
>TRBV6-1|TRBD1|15|TRBJ2-7|NA
TGTGCCAGCAGTGCCCCGGGACAGGGATCCTACGAGCAGTACTTC
CASSAPGQGSYEQYF
>TRBV6-5|TRBD1|18|TRBJ1-5|few
TGTGCCAGCAGTTATCGGGGACCGGGACAGGGGGGATATCAGCCCCAGCATTTT
CASSYRGPGQGGYQPQHF